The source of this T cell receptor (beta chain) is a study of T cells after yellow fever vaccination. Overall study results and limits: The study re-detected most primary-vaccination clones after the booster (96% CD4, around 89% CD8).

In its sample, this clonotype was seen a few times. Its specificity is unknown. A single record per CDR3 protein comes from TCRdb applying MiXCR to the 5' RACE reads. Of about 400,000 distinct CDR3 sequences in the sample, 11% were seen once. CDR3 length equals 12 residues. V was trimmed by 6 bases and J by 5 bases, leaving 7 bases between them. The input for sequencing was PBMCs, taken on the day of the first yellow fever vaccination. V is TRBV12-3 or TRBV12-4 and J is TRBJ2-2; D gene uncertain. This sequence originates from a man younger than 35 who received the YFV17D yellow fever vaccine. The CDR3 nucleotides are TGTGCCAGCAGGATAGAGACCGGGGAGCTGTTTTTT. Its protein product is CASRIETGELFF.